These T cell receptor beta chains were read from a single sample in a study of tumor and adjacent non-tumor tissue in lung cancer. Each CDR3 protein is one row after TCRdb ran MiXCR on the multiplex PCR reads. The sample consists of some 66,000 distinct CDR3 sequences, 61% of them appearing once. The specimen sequenced was distant non-tumor lung tissue. The receptors derive from a man between 65 and 85 years old with non-small cell lung cancer. Both conserved end residues are part of each CDR3. Fields, in order: J gene, V gene, CDR3 length, clone size, D gene, CDR3 protein, CDR3 DNA. D genes are given only for firm matches. Clone size appears in some rows only: once, few, many, or a class for an expanded clone.

TRBJ2-2 | TRBV6-5 | 13 | many | - | CASSYSAGGELFF | TGTGCCAGCAGTTACTCGGCAGGCGGGGAGCTGTTTTTT
TRBJ2-5 | TRBV5-4 | 16 | - | TRBD2 | CACSGGTSAIQEAQYF | TGTGCCTGCAGCGGTGGGACTAGCGCGATCCAAGAGGCCCAGTACTTC
TRBJ2-2 | TRBV4-2 | 16 | - | - | CASSQETAAKTGELFF | TGTGCCAGCAGTCAAGAGACCGCGGCGAAGACCGGTGAGCTGTTTTTT
TRBJ1-2 | TRBV28 | 15 | - | - | CTSSPGGGTSYGYTF | TGTACCAGCAGTCCTGGGGGAGGGACTAGCTATGGCTACACGTTC
TRBJ1-1 | TRBV12-3/TRBV12-4 | 13 | - | - | CASSSPMSTEAFF | TGTGCCAGCAGCTCCCCGATGAGCACTGAAGCTTTCTTT
TRBJ2-1 | TRBV7-9 | 16 | - | - | CASSSYRVIIANEQFF | TGTGCCAGCAGCTCCTACAGGGTAATAATCGCAAATGAGCAGTTCTTC
TRBJ1-5 | TRBV6-6 | 16 | - | - | CASGTDRGGNYQPQHF | TGTGCCAGCGGTACCGACCGCGGCGGGAACTATCAGCCCCAGCATTTT
TRBJ2-5 | TRBV7-8 | 15 | few | - | CASRYLVGQQETQYF | TGTGCCAGCAGGTACCTGGTCGGACAGCAAGAGACCCAGTACTTC
TRBJ1-2 | TRBV6-6 | 12 | many | - | CASSPNSYGYTF | TGTGCCAGCAGTCCTAACAGCTATGGCTACACCTTC
TRBJ2-3 | TRBV29-1 | 17 | - | TRBD1 | CSIDIGTGGSSNKPQYF | TGCAGCATAGACATCGGGACAGGGGGTTCGAGCAATAAGCCCCAGTATTTT
TRBJ2-7 | TRBV5-4 | 13 | many | TRBD1 | CASLDRGSNEQYF | TGTGCCAGCTTAGACAGGGGGTCCAACGAGCAGTACTTC
TRBJ2-6 | TRBV4-2 | 16 | - | TRBD2 | CARSQGAGVGANVLTF | TGTGCCAGGAGCCAAGGGGCGGGAGTTGGGGCCAACGTCCTGACTTTC
TRBJ1-2 | TRBV29-1 | 14 | few | - | CSVEDSGQFYGYTF | TGCAGCGTTGAGGATAGCGGACAGTTCTATGGCTACACCTTC
TRBJ2-1 | TRBV12-3/TRBV12-4 | 15 | many | TRBD2 | CATSPGTSSYNEQFF | TGTGCCACCTCGCCTGGGACTAGCAGCTACAATGAGCAGTTCTTC
TRBJ2-3 | TRBV7-8 | 12 | - | - | CASSVDGSDKYF | TGTGCCAGCAGCGTAGACGGCAGTGATAAGTATTTT
TRBJ2-7 | TRBV7-8 | 12 | - | - | CASSPGPYEQYF | TGTGCCAGCAGCCCCGGCCCCTACGAGCAGTACTTC
TRBJ2-7 | TRBV6-5 | 15 | - | - | CVSTYSPGHTYEQYF | TGTGTCAGCACTTACTCGCCGGGACACACCTACGAGCAGTACTTC
TRBJ1-6 | TRBV6-6 | 13 | - | - | CAGSYRPNSPLHF | TGTGCCGGCAGTTATCGGCCGAATTCACCCCTCCACTTT
TRBJ2-5 | TRBV11-2 | 16 | - | - | CASSLDWASLQETQYF | TGTGCCAGCAGCTTAGATTGGGCTAGCCTTCAAGAGACCCAGTACTTT
TRBJ2-2 | TRBV11-2 | 13 | - | TRBD2 | CVGSPAGTGELFF | TGTGTCGGCAGCCCAGCGGGGACCGGGGAGCTGTTTTTT
TRBJ1-1 | TRBV6-6 | 13 | - | - | CVSTVSPRSEAFF | TGTGTCAGCACCGTTAGTCCGCGTTCCGAGGCTTTCTTT
TRBJ1-5 | TRBV4-1 | 15 | - | - | CASSQGSGDIQPQHF | TGCGCCAGTAGCCAAGGATCTGGTGATATTCAGCCCCAGCATTTT
TRBJ2-1 | TRBV29-1 | 14 | - | - | CSVEEGAQVPEQFF | TGCAGCGTTGAAGAGGGTGCGCAGGTTCCTGAGCAGTTCTTC
TRBJ2-1 | TRBV7-9 | 16 | - | - | CASSHIARGANNEQFF | TGTGCCAGCAGCCACATAGCGAGAGGGGCTAACAATGAGCAGTTCTTC
TRBJ1-2 | TRBV5-4 | 17 | - | TRBD1 | CASSSPGQRAFRKGYTF | TGTGCCAGCAGCTCCCCGGGACAGAGGGCGTTTAGGAAAGGCTACACTTTC
TRBJ1-5 | TRBV12-3/TRBV12-4 | 13 | - | TRBD1 | CANSQQGNQPQHF | TGCGCCAATAGTCAACAGGGGAATCAGCCCCAGCATTTT
TRBJ1-4 | TRBV6-1 | 14 | - | - | CASQRTPFREKLFF | TGTGCCAGTCAACGGACACCCTTTCGGGAAAAACTGTTTTTT
TRBJ1-5 | TRBV20-1 | 14 | - | - | CSVWGALLDQPQHF | TGCAGCGTTTGGGGGGCTTTGCTCGATCAGCCCCAGCACTTT
TRBJ2-7 | TRBV5-8 | 14 | - | TRBD1 | CASTTAGGLYEQYF | TGCGCCAGCACCACGGCAGGGGGCTTGTACGAGCAGTACTTC